This T cell receptor (beta chain) was identified in a study of blood T cell repertoires in COVID-19. This clone appeared many times. In the source study's methods: Reference gene primer amplification in the assay estimated nucleated cell counts. TCRdb keeps only in-frame clones here, not all; method: immunoSEQ multiplex PCR. That table is the source of V, J and clone size, and D and trimming were worked out from the DNA. This sample has 150,000 to 200,000 clones, with more than 75% found just once. Cohort allocation depended upon clinical history that participants reported. This CDR3 spans 15 amino acids. Germline CDR1 reads LNHDA; CDR2 reads SQIVND (reference sequence). The ends were cut back, 9 bases at V and 6 bases at J, with 18 bases in the middle.

This receptor was identified in a woman between 50 and 59 years old with acute COVID-19. The chain joins TRBV19 to TRBJ1-6; D is undetermined. What was sequenced was PBMCs or T cells enriched from blood (not recorded which). This CDR3 is CASKTQPRSNSPLHF. DNA of the CDR3: TGTGCCAGCAAAACCCAACCGCGGAGTAATTCACCCCTCCACTTT.